This record concerns one T cell receptor beta chain sequence. Its target is not known. Assembly of TCR beta libraries relied on iRepertoire HTBI primers together with Arm-PCR of CDR3 regions. A single record per CDR3 protein comes from TCRdb applying MiXCR to the multiplex PCR reads. The sample yields 440,000 or so distinct CDR3 sequences, 15% seen once. These data belong to a study of regulatory T cells in long-lasting Graves disease. Notes on the study in general: TRBV28, TRBJ1-2 and TRBJ2-5 were favored in persistent disease.

Time point meaning: newly diagnosed GD, antithyroid drugs for less than 3 months. RNA extracted from PBMCs served as the sequencing template. The V end lost 4 bases, the J end lost 12 bases, and 11 bases lay between the germline ends. The CDR3 contains 11 residues. Germline V gene sequence: CDR1 KGHDR, CDR2 SFDVKD. The sample was also linked to a second study, of T cells in Graves' hyperthyroidism and ophthalmopathy. Per that paper: A model using 13 V-J features told ophthalmopathy apart from stable hyperthyroidism.

The genes are TRBV24-1 and TRBJ1-1; D call uncertain. The origin of this receptor is a woman in her 30s with Graves disease. The source was peripheral blood mononuclear cells (PBMCs), collected at new diagnosis, from a patient treated with antithyroid drugs. The CDR3 DNA sequence: TGTGCCACCAGTGAAGGTCCCTCGTCTTTCTTT. It yields the protein CATSEGPSSFF.